These T cell receptor beta chains were read from a single sample in a study of blood T cell repertoires in COVID-19. Some clones are missing from TCRdb's copy, which holds only in-frame ones; the method was immunoSEQ multiplex PCR. This repertoire shows 70,000 to 90,000 clones, around 85% found once; its top ten account for approximately 10%. The specimen sequenced was peripheral blood. Receptors were obtained from an older man with acute or convalescent COVID-19. Each CDR3 is given with its conserved first and last residue. D genes are given only for firm matches. Clone size, where shown, is once, few, many, or a class for clones that have expanded.

TRBJ1-2	-	-	TRBV19	CASSTRPNRGYTF	TGTGCCAGTAGTACCCGCCCAAACCGGGGCTACACCTTC
TRBJ2-2	-	TRBD1	TRBV6-1	CASSEKGTGKAGELFF	TGTGCCAGCAGTGAAAAGGGGACAGGGAAGGCCGGGGAGCTGTTTTTT
TRBJ1-6	-	-	TRBV4-1	CASSHNSPLHF	TGCGCCAGCAGCCATAATTCGCCCCTCCACTTT
TRBJ2-7	-	-	TRBV24-1	CATSEAGGYEQYF	TGTGCCACCAGTGAGGCAGGGGGGTACGAGCAGTACTTC
TRBJ1-5	-	-	TRBV27	CASGGGRNQPQHF	TGTGCCAGCGGTGGGGGCAGGAATCAGCCCCAGCATTTT
TRBJ2-2	-	-	TRBV6-5	CASTKASYTGELFF	TGTGCCAGCACCAAAGCCTCGTACACCGGGGAGCTGTTTTTT
TRBJ1-3	-	-	TRBV2	CASRGQGNTIYF	TGTGCCAGCAGGGGACAAGGAAACACCATATATTTT
TRBJ2-5	-	-	TRBV3-1/TRBV3-2	CASSLPGDQETQYF	TGTGCCAGCAGCCTGCCAGGGGACCAAGAGACCCAGTACTTC
TRBJ2-2	-	TRBD1	TRBV3-1/TRBV3-2	CASSHRTGGTGELFF	TGTGCCAGCAGCCATCGGACAGGGGGCACCGGGGAGCTGTTTTTT
TRBJ1-5	-	TRBD1	TRBV28	CASSLSGTGGLYSNQPQHF	TGTGCCAGCAGTCTCTCCGGGACAGGGGGCCTTTATAGCAATCAGCCCCAGCATTTT
TRBJ2-1	-	TRBD1	TRBV28	CASSSPGTGGSYNEQFF	TGTGCCAGCAGTTCGCCGGGGACAGGGGGCTCTTACAATGAGCAGTTCTTC
TRBJ1-1	-	TRBD1	TRBV10-3	CAISGLQGVPTEAFF	TGTGCCATCAGTGGGTTACAGGGGGTGCCCACTGAAGCTTTCTTT
TRBJ1-2	-	TRBD1	TRBV10-1	CASKSGTVYFGYTF	TGCGCCAGCAAATCGGGGACAGTCTATTTTGGCTACACCTTC
TRBJ1-4	-	TRBD1	TRBV7-2	CASSPTGGTIKLFF	TGTGCCAGCAGTCCGACAGGGGGCACGATAAAACTGTTTTTT
TRBJ2-2	-	-	TRBV10-3	CAIRGAGELFF	TGTGCCATCAGAGGGGCCGGGGAGCTGTTTTTT
TRBJ2-2	-	-	TRBV4-2	CASSQRPGTGELFF	TGTGCCAGCAGCCAGCGGCCCGGCACCGGGGAGCTGTTTTTT
TRBJ1-4	few	TRBD1	TRBV30	CAWSLGAGTDRIHRF	TGTGCCTGGAGTCTCGGCGCCGGGACAGACAGAATCCACCGTTTT
TRBJ2-3	-	TRBD2	TRBV4-1	CASSLLAGPSTDTQYF	TGCGCCAGCAGCCTTCTAGCGGGACCTAGCACAGATACGCAGTATTTT
TRBJ1-2	-	TRBD1	TRBV7-8	CASSLAPGTGYYGYTF	TGTGCCAGCAGCTTAGCACCCGGGACAGGGTACTATGGCTACACCTTC
TRBJ2-1	-	-	TRBV25-1	CASSLAGRVVDEQFF	TGTGCCAGCAGTCTGGCGGGGCGCGTCGTGGATGAGCAGTTCTTC
TRBJ1-4	-	-	TRBV7-6	CASSLAVFGEGNEKLFF	TGTGCCAGCAGCTTAGCAGTGTTCGGGGAGGGTAATGAAAAACTGTTTTTT
TRBJ1-1	once	-	TRBV25-1	CASSPTLMGVDTEAFF	TGTGCCAGCAGTCCAACTTTAATGGGAGTCGACACTGAAGCTTTCTTT
TRBJ1-1	-	-	TRBV14	CASSQAQGITEAFF	TGTGCCAGCAGCCAAGCACAGGGAATCACTGAAGCTTTCTTT
TRBJ2-1	-	-	TRBV9	CASSVQGKGYEQFF	TGTGCCAGCAGCGTCCAGGGGAAGGGGTATGAGCAGTTCTTC
TRBJ1-3	-	-	TRBV6-6	CASSFGARTGNTIYF	TGTGCCAGCAGCTTCGGAGCGCGGACTGGAAACACCATATATTTT
TRBJ2-7	few	-	TRBV5-1	CASSLASGRGPTYEQYF	TGCGCCAGCAGCTTGGCCTCGGGGCGGGGGCCGACCTACGAGCAGTACTTC
TRBJ2-7	once	-	TRBV10-3	CAISMAGGSYEQYF	TGTGCCATCAGTATGGCCGGGGGCTCCTACGAGCAGTACTTC
TRBJ2-3	-	-	TRBV7-6	CASRITGTDTQYF	TGTGCCAGCAGAATAACGGGGACAGATACGCAGTATTTT
TRBJ2-1	-	TRBD2	TRBV28	CASSLAGGPYNEQFF	TGTGCCAGCAGTTTGGCGGGGGGTCCCTACAATGAGCAGTTCTTC
TRBJ1-2	-	-	TRBV7-2	CASSGGAYYGYTF	TGTGCCAGCAGCGGGGGGGCATACTATGGCTACACCTTC